This T cell receptor beta chain was sequenced in a study of OX40 agonist ivuxolimab in advanced cancers. CDR1 and CDR2 (germline): MNHEY, SMNVEV (reference sequence). The CDR3 length is 16 residues. Trimming took 0 bases from V and 6 from J; bases not matched to a gene: 10. Repertoires were generated with immunoSEQ multiplex PCR, while TCRdb's copy carries only in-frame clones and drops some. The sample lists over 85,000 clones, about four fifths occurring once. V gene TRBV27 combines with J gene TRBJ2-7, with TRBD1 matching 8 bases. The input for sequencing was CD4+ or CD8+ T cells sorted from blood, taken in a trial of the OX40 agonist ivuxolimab. This sequence was found in an adult with an advanced solid tumor such as melanoma, head and neck, liver or kidney cancer. The CDR3 loop reads CASSLSGRGRKGEQYF. The CDR3 coding sequence is TGTGCCAGCAGTTTATCGGGCAGGGGGCGGAAGGGCGAGCAGTACTTC.